This TCR beta chain was sequenced during a study of blood T cell repertoires in COVID-19. Clones were sequenced by immunoSEQ multiplex PCR, and TCRdb holds only the in-frame ones, with some missing. This table has roughly 100,000 clones, more than 85% appearing once. Sample: peripheral blood. This clonotype was sampled from a man in his late teens or twenties with acute or convalescent COVID-19.

This chain's CDR3 is CATGQGAGIDEKLFF. CDR3 nucleotide sequence: TGTGCCACCGGACAGGGGGCGGGGATTGATGAAAAACTGTTTTTT. J is TRBJ1-4 and V is TRBV6-5, with 11 bases fitting TRBD1. The CDR3 has 15 amino acids. V dropped 10 bases and J dropped 6; count of bases not matched to a gene: 10. CDR1 MNHEY and CDR2 SVGAGI come from the germline V gene.